This TCR beta chain was retrieved from a study of a mutant IDH1 vaccine in newly diagnosed glioma. Across the whole study: Before enrollment, the patients had been treated with radiotherapy alone, temozolomide alone, or both together. Most of them had received both. Held at week 35, visit V12 was the safety follow-up, and visit V13 followed at week 47. Regarding the study as a whole: Immune responses induced by vaccination arose in 93.3% of the patients.

To note about this clone: The antigen remains unidentified. Different DNA sequences within this sample yield the same CDR3.

Germline CDR1 KGHSH, CDR2 LQKENI. CDR3 size: 14 residues. V shed 1 base, J shed 3 bases, and the junction held 0 bases outside the gene matches. The time point denotes: week 35, safety follow-up. Vaccinated patients received 300 ug of mutant IDH1 20-mer peptide per dose, with topical imiquimod. Across weeks 1, 3, 5, 7, 11, 15, 19 and 23, patients received a vaccination each time, eight in all. TCRdb keeps only in-frame clones here, not all; method: immunoSEQ multiplex PCR. The sample carries some 57,000 clones, around four fifths recorded once. This receptor was obtained from a woman under 30 with glioma. The gene calls are TRBV18 and TRBJ1-3; 7 nucleotides line up with TRBD1. This material consisted of PBMCs, taken from a glioma patient whose treatment included an IDH1 peptide vaccine. The CDR3 nucleotides read TGTGCCAGCTCACCACGGGACAGTGGAAACACCATATATTTT. It yields the protein CASSPRDSGNTIYF.